This TCR beta chain was captured by sequencing in a study of T-cell reconstitution after alpha-beta-depleted transplantation in children. During its preparation, the TCRbeta library received unique molecular identifiers. TCRdb ran MiXCR on the PCR reads and lists one entry per CDR3 protein. The table lists about 500,000 distinct CDR3 sequences, around a third of them singletons. The germline CDR1 and CDR2 sequences are DFQATT and SNEGSKA (reference sequence). V shed 3 bases, J shed 0 bases, and the junction held 8 bases outside the gene matches. CDR3 length: 16 amino acids. This clonotype was seen a few times.

The chain uses TRBV20-1 and TRBJ2-3; 8 positions match TRBD1. The TCR was taken from a human donor who donated a stem cell graft to a child with aplastic anemia. The sequencing here drew on PBMCs from the stem cell graft donor, taken from the stem cell graft. The CDR3 sequence: CSARDPRTGSTDTQYF. CDR3 coding DNA: TGCAGTGCTAGGGACCCCCGGACAGGGAGCACAGATACGCAGTATTTT.